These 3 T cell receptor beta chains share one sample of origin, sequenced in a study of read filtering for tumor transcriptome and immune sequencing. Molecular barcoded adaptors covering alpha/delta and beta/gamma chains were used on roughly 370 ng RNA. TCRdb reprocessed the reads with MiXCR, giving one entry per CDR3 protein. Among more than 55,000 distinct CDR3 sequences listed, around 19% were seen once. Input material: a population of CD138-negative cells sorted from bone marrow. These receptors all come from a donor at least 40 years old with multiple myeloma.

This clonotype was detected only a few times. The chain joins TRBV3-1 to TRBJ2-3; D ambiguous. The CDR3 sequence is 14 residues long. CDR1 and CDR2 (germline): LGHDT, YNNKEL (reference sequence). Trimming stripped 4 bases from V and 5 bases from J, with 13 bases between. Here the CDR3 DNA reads TGTGCCAGCAGCCTGGGCCTTCAAGGAGATACGCAGTATTTT. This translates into CASSLGLQGDTQYF.

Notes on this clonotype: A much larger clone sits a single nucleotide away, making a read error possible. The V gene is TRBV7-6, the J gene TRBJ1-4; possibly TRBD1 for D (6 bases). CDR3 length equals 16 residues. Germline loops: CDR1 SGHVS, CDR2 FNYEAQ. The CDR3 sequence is CVSSPRGGWTNEKLFF. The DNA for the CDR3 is TGTGTCAGCAGCCCCAGAGGGGGGTGGACTAATGAAAAACTGTTTTTT. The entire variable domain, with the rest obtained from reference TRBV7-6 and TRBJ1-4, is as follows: GAGVSQSPRYKVTKRGQDVALRCDPISGHVSLYWYRQALGQGPEFLTYFNYEAQQDKSGLPNDRFSAERPEGSISTLTIQRTEQRDSAMYRCVSSPRGGWTNEKLFFGSGTQLSVL.

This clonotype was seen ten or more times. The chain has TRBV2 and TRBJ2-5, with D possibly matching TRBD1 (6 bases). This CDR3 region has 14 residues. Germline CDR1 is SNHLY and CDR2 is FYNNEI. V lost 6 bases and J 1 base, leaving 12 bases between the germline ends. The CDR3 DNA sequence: TGTGCCAGCAGGGCCGGGACAACCCAAGAGACCCAGTACTTC. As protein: CASRAGTTQETQYF.